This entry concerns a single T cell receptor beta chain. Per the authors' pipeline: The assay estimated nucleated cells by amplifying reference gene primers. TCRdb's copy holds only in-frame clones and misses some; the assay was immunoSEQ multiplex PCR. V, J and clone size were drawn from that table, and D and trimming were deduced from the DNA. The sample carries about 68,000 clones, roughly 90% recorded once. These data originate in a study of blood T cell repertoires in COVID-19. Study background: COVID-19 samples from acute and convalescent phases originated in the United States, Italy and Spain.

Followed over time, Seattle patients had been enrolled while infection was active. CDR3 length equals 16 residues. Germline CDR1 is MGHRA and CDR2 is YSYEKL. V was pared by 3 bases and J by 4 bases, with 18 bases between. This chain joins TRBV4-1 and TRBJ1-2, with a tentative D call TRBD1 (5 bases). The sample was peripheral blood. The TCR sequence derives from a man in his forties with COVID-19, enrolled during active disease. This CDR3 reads CASSQAQELPFYGYTF. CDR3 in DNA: TGCGCCAGCAGCCAGGCACAGGAACTCCCTTTCTATGGCTACACCTTC.